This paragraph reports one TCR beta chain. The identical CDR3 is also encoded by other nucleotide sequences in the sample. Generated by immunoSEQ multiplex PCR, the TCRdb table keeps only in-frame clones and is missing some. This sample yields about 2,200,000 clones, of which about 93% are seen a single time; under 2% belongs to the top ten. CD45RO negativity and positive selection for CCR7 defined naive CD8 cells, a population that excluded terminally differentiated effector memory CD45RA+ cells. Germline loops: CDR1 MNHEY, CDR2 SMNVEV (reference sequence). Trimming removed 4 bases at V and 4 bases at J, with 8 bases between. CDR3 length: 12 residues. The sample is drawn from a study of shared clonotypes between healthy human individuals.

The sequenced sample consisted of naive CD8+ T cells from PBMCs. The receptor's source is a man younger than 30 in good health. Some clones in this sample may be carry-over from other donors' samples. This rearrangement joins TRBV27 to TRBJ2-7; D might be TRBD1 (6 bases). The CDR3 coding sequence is TGTGCCAGCAGTTCAACAGGGTACGAGCAGTACTTC. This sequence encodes CASSSTGYEQYF.